Below, 18 T cell receptor beta chains from the same sample are listed, as sequenced in a study of blood T cell repertoires in COVID-19. Repertoires were generated with immunoSEQ multiplex PCR, while TCRdb's copy carries only in-frame clones and drops some. This sample has about 53,000 clones; roughly 79% occur once, and the top ten carry around 14%. Source material: peripheral blood. Source of these receptors: a human donor in a cohort sampled during active COVID-19.

This clone was recorded once. The chain links TRBV2 to TRBJ2-7; 9 nucleotides agree with TRBD2. The germline gives CDR1 SNHLY, CDR2 FYNNEI. Unmatched junction bases numbered 6, after V lost 8 bases and J lost 1 base. This CDR3 region has 14 residues. In DNA form, the CDR3 reads TGTGCCAGCCGCCTGAGCGGGGGGTCCTACGAGCAGTACTTC. Residues: CASRLSGGSYEQYF.

The J gene is TRBJ2-3, the V gene TRBV28; D may be TRBD1 (6 bases). This CDR3 contains 16 residues. V gave up 3 bases and J gave up 0 bases, with 13 bases separating them. Germline V CDR1 and CDR2: MDHEN, SYDVKM. CDR3 nucleotide sequence: TGTGCCAGCAGTTTCCAGGGGCGCGTTAGCACAGATACGCAGTATTTT. Translating gives CASSFQGRVSTDTQYF.

The chain couples TRBV6-5 to TRBJ2-1, with D perhaps TRBD1 (6 bases). Trimming pared 8 bases from V and 7 bases from J, leaving 21 bases between. CDR1 is MNHEY and CDR2 is SVGAGI in the germline V gene. CDR3 length: 15 amino acids. CDR3 protein: CASRLRRGYLNEQFF. The CDR3 DNA sequence: TGTGCCAGCCGACTAAGAAGGGGGTATTTGAATGAGCAGTTCTTC.

The chain recombines TRBV5-1 with TRBJ2-7; weak D call: TRBD1 (5 bases). This CDR3 contains 16 residues. Trimming left V 3 bases short and J 5 bases short, with 21 bases between. Germline V gene data show CDR1 as SGHRS and CDR2 as YFSETQ. The CDR3 nucleotides are TGCGCCAGCAGCTCGCGACAGTTAACGAAGGGCAACGAGCAGTACTTC. It encodes CASSSRQLTKGNEQYF.

This rearrangement joins TRBV5-6 to TRBJ2-2, with 10 bases matching TRBD2. V was pared by 0 bases and J by 1 base, with 6 bases of the junction left unmatched. CDR1 is SGHDT and CDR2 is YYEEEE in the germline V gene. This CDR3 has 18 amino acids. The CDR3 sequence is CASSLEVSGGQNTGELFF. The CDR3 region has the DNA TGTGCCAGCAGCTTGGAGGTTAGCGGGGGGCAGAACACCGGGGAGCTGTTTTTT.

V and J are TRBV4-3 and TRBJ2-7; 10 positions match TRBD2. The length of the CDR3 is 17 residues. Germline values: CDR1 LGHNA, CDR2 YSLEER. The trim removed 0 bases at V and 3 bases at J, leaving 8 bases unmatched. The CDR3 sequence: CASSQETSGGADYEQYF. The CDR3 DNA reads as TGCGCCAGCAGCCAAGAAACGAGCGGGGGGGCGGACTACGAGCAGTACTTC.

The J gene is TRBJ2-1, the V gene TRBV15; TRBD1 matches 7 bases. V was clipped by 8 bases and J by 4 bases; unmatched bases: 5. This CDR3 has 13 residues. The germline CDR1 and CDR2 sequences are LNHNV and YYDKDF (reference sequence). The chain's CDR3 is CATQDRAYNEQFF. CDR3 DNA sequence: TGTGCCACCCAAGACAGGGCTTACAATGAGCAGTTCTTC.

This clone was recorded a few times. V usage is TRBV7-9 and J usage is TRBJ1-1; the match to TRBD1 covers 9 bases. The CDR3 is 15 residues long. J gave up 5 bases and V 5 bases, and 9 bases lay outside the gene matches. Germline assignment: CDR1 SEHNR and CDR2 FQNEAQ (reference sequence). The CDR3 DNA is TGTGCCAGCAGCCCAATGGGACAGGGCCTTACTGAAGCTTTCTTT. Residues: CASSPMGQGLTEAFF.

This clone was recorded once. The chain has TRBV15 and TRBJ2-3; TRBD1 matches 8 bases. In germline, CDR1 is LNHNV, CDR2 YYDKDF (reference sequence). Trimming cost V 0 bases and J 4 bases; bases outside gene matches: 9. This CDR3 comprises 17 residues. The CDR3 DNA reads as TGTGCCACCAGCAGAGATTTGGACAGGGTATCCCCAGATACGCAGTATTTT. It codes for CATSRDLDRVSPDTQYF.

The rearrangement links TRBV4-2 to TRBJ1-5; D uncertain. V shed 4 bases and J shed 4 bases, with 14 bases lying between them. The CDR3 covers 15 residues. Germline V CDR1 and CDR2: LGHNA, YNFKEQ. CDR3 in DNA: TGTGCCAGCAGCCCCCAACGGGTTGGAAATCAGCCCCAGCATTTT. It is translated as CASSPQRVGNQPQHF.

This clone has a handful of counts. The CDR3 region is CASSLAAGGNGEAFF. CDR3 coding DNA: TGCGCCAGCAGCTTGGCCGCAGGGGGAAACGGGGAAGCTTTCTTT. The genes are TRBV5-1 and TRBJ1-1; 7 bases line up with TRBD1. Germline CDR1 reads SGHRS; CDR2 reads YFSETQ. V gave up 0 bases and J gave up 8 bases; unmatched junction bases: 10. The CDR3 contains 15 residues.

This clone was seen only a few times. This chain uses TRBV6-2 or TRBV6-3 with TRBJ1-1; 9 nucleotides match TRBD1. Losses at the gene ends were 5 bases for V and 9 bases for J; bases not matched to a gene: 10. The CDR3 length is 14 residues. CDR1 is MNHEY, CDR2 SVGEGT, per germline. The CDR3 here is CASSPRPDRGQAFF. CDR3 sequence (DNA): TGTGCCAGCAGTCCCCGACCGGACAGGGGACAAGCTTTCTTT.

This chain joins TRBV5-1 and TRBJ2-5; no definite D call. V lost 1 base and J lost 3, with 13 bases in between. Per the germline V gene, CDR1 is SGHRS and CDR2 is YFSETQ. The CDR3 is 15 residues long. CDR3 sequence reads: CASSLMPGIKETQYF. In DNA, the CDR3 is TGCGCCAGCAGCTTGATGCCGGGTATCAAAGAGACCCAGTACTTC.

This clone has only one observation. The chain carries TRBV7-9 and TRBJ1-2; D may be TRBD1 (6 bases). Germline V gene sequence: CDR1 SEHNR, CDR2 FQNEAQ (reference sequence). The CDR3 extends over 12 amino acids. Between the trimmed V and J ends, which lost 7 bases and 8 bases, there was a span of 14 bases. Here the CDR3 DNA reads TGTGCCAGCACACAGGCAGGGGACGGCTACACCTTC. Translated, it gives CASTQAGDGYTF.

This chain links TRBV19 with TRBJ2-5; D might be TRBD1 (5 bases). Trimming took 1 base from V and 0 from J, leaving 9 bases between them. CDR3 length: 15 amino acids. Germline values: CDR1 LNHDA, CDR2 SQIVND (reference sequence). CDR3 sequence: CASSIGAGYQETQYF. For the CDR3, the DNA is TGTGCCAGTAGTATAGGGGCAGGGTACCAAGAGACCCAGTACTTC.

This clone was seen just once. As DNA, the CDR3 is TGTGCCAGTAGTATCGGGGGGTACACTGAAGCTTTCTTT. This sequence encodes CASSIGGYTEAFF. The J gene is TRBJ1-1, the V gene TRBV19, with a weak D call TRBD1 (5 bases). Trimming cost V 3 bases and J 3 bases, with 8 bases left between them. Germline V lookup: CDR1 LNHDA, CDR2 SQIVND (reference sequence). This CDR3 is built from 13 residues.

The chain links TRBV27 to TRBJ2-1, with 8 bases lining up with TRBD2. V lost 2 bases to trimming and J lost 4 bases; unmatched junction nucleotides: 4. This CDR3 region has 15 residues. From germline, CDR1 is MNHEY and CDR2 SMNVEV (reference sequence). The CDR3 protein is CASSLAGGVYNEQFF. DNA of the CDR3: TGTGCCAGCAGTTTAGCGGGAGGTGTTTACAATGAGCAGTTCTTC.

The V and J genes are TRBV4-3 and TRBJ2-3, with TRBD2 identical over 8 bases. V dropped 0 bases and J dropped 4; count of bases not matched to a gene: 3. Germline V gives CDR1 LGHNA, CDR2 YSLEER. The CDR3 consists of 15 residues. CDR3 sequence reads: CASSQDRGGADTQYF. CDR3 sequence (DNA): TGCGCCAGCAGCCAAGATCGGGGGGGCGCAGATACGCAGTATTTT.